This TCR beta chain was sequenced in a study of T cells in Graves' hyperthyroidism and ophthalmopathy. RNA transcripts gave rise to amplified TCR beta CDR3 regions. The HTBI primer set was used in a first-round RT-PCR of the TCR CDR3. TCRdb redid the calling of the multiplex PCR reads with MiXCR, one entry per CDR3 protein. The repertoire holds about 640,000 distinct CDR3 sequences, with about a fifth as singletons. There are many counts of this clonotype. Its antigen is as yet unknown. Overall study findings and caveats: In simple terms, a model built on 13 V-J features told ophthalmopathy apart from stable hyperthyroidism.

This CDR3 has 12 residues. Trimming left V 8 bases short and J 5 bases short, with 13 bases between. The germline V gene has CDR1 LGHDT and CDR2 YNNKEL (reference sequence). Ophthalmopathy patients all had a Clinical Activity Score of at least 3, a NOSPECS grade of at least 4 and disease under 3 months old. The rearrangement uses TRBV3-1 and TRBJ2-7, with TRBD2 as a possible D gene (5 bases). Sequencing was performed on blood. The receptor was derived from a man aged 30 to 45 with Graves' ophthalmopathy. CDR3 sequence: CASSPTGDEQYF. CDR3 sequence (DNA): TGTGCCAGCTCCCCTACCGGGGACGAGCAGTACTTC.